The 24 T cell receptor beta chains given below trace back to one sample, sequenced in a study of blood T cell repertoires in COVID-19. Clones were read by immunoSEQ multiplex PCR, and TCRdb kept only the in-frame ones, dropping some. This table has 200,000 to 250,000 clones, 88% appearing once. Specimen: PBMCs or T cells enriched from blood (not recorded which). These TCRs come from a woman aged 30 to 39 who had recovered from COVID-19.

This CDR3 reads CASSIGSEQFF. As DNA, the CDR3 is TGTGCCAGTAGTATAGGTAGTGAGCAGTTCTTC. The V call is TRBV19, the J call TRBJ2-1; D gene unclear. CDR3 size: 11 residues. V was cut by 1 base and J by 9 bases, with 4 bases left in between. The germline V gene has CDR1 LNHDA and CDR2 SQIVND (reference sequence).

The rearrangement links TRBV19 to TRBJ2-3; a weak D match, TRBD2 (6 bases). Germline CDR1 is LNHDA and CDR2 is SQIVND (reference sequence). With 6 bases removed from V and 2 bases from J, the gap between germline ends came to 12 bases. The CDR3 is made up of 14 amino acids. The CDR3 DNA sequence: TGTGCCAGTAGGCGGGGTGGGTACACAGATACGCAGTATTTT. Residues: CASRRGGYTDTQYF. Complete variable domain (other parts from reference TRBV19 and TRBJ2-3): DGGITQSPKYLFRKEGQNVTLSCEQNLNHDAMYWYRQDPGQGLRLIYYSQIVNDFQKGDIAEGYSVSREKKESFPLTVTSAQKNPTAFYLCASRRGGYTDTQYFGPGTRLTVL.

This rearrangement joins TRBV6-5 to TRBJ2-3, with D unclear. Germline CDR1 reads MNHEY; CDR2 reads SVGAGI. Trimming removed 4 bases at V and 6 bases at J, with 5 bases between. This CDR3 has 11 amino acids. CDR3 bases: TGTGCCAGCAGTTTAGAGGATACGCAGTATTTT. It yields the protein CASSLEDTQYF.

CDR3 loop: CASSLSGGTDTQYF. The DNA of the CDR3 is TGCGCCAGCAGCCTTAGCGGGGGGACAGATACGCAGTATTTT. The chain recombines TRBV4-3 with TRBJ2-3, with 10 bases aligning to TRBD2. The germline V gene has CDR1 LGHNA and CDR2 YSLEER. This CDR3 has 14 amino acids. With 4 bases clipped from V and 3 bases from J, the junction kept 1 base outside the gene matches.

The table lists this clone with a count of one. J is TRBJ2-7 and V is TRBV12-1; TRBD2 is the table's D call and was not checked against the DNA. TRBV12-1 has pseudogene status. The length of the CDR3 is 15 residues. Written as DNA, the CDR3 is TGTGCCAGCAGACCCTCGCGGGGAGGAGGAGGCGAGCAGTACTTC. Amino acid sequence: CASRPSRGGGGEQYF.

This rearrangement joins TRBV7-2 to TRBJ2-3; 14 nucleotides agree with TRBD2. V lost 1 base and J lost 0; bases outside the gene matches: 3. The CDR3 is 18 residues long. Germline V gene sequence: CDR1 SGHTA, CDR2 FQGNSA. CDR3 sequence reads: CASSLVGTSGGSTDTQYF. As DNA, the CDR3 is TGTGCCAGCAGCTTAGTCGGGACTAGCGGGGGCAGCACAGATACGCAGTATTTT.

The CDR3 is CASSPPLRENTEAFF. The CDR3, as DNA: TGCGCCAGCAGCCCCCCCTTGAGGGAGAACACTGAAGCTTTCTTT. This sequence joins TRBV5-1 and TRBJ1-1; D is undetermined. Trimming removed 4 bases from V and 1 base from J, with 14 bases in between. CDR1 is SGHRS and CDR2 is YFSETQ in the germline V gene. The CDR3 sequence is 15 residues long.

The V and J genes are TRBV7-9 and TRBJ2-3, with D possibly being TRBD2 (5 bases). Trimming left V 1 base short and J 0 bases short, with 5 bases between. Germline V CDR1 and CDR2: SEHNR, FQNEAQ (reference sequence). The CDR3 is made up of 14 amino acids. CDR3 loop: CASSLGTSTDTQYF. CDR3 DNA: TGTGCCAGCAGCTTAGGGACTAGCACAGATACGCAGTATTTT.

This chain connects TRBV2 to TRBJ1-6; D call uncertain. V lost 6 bases, J lost 7 bases, and 16 bases lay in between. Looked up from germline, CDR1 is SNHLY and CDR2 is FYNNEI. The CDR3 length is 15 residues. The chain's CDR3 is CASSARGPGNSPLHF. Written as DNA, the CDR3 is TGTGCCAGCAGCGCTCGGGGTCCGGGGAATTCACCCCTCCACTTT.

The chain combines TRBV11-3 with TRBJ2-5; 8 nucleotides match TRBD1. The CDR3 covers 15 residues. The junction had 5 bases not matched to a gene; V was cut back by 4 bases and J by 1 base. Germline CDR1 and CDR2: SGHNT and YENEEA. The CDR3 DNA reads as TGTGCCAGCAGCTGGAGAGGGACAGGCCAAGAGACCCAGTACTTC. It specifies CASSWRGTGQETQYF.

The CDR3 is CASSQSGTSGVTDTQYF. CDR3 bases: TGTGCCAGCAGCCAATCAGGAACTAGCGGGGTCACAGATACGCAGTATTTT. The rearrangement links TRBV4-2 to TRBJ2-3, with 10 nucleotides matching TRBD2. The CDR3 is 17 amino acids. CDR1 and CDR2 from the germline V gene are LGHNA and YNFKEQ. The J segment lost 2 bases and the V segment lost 2 bases, leaving 7 bases of the junction unmatched.

V and J are TRBV24-1 and TRBJ1-3, with 7 nucleotides matching TRBD1. Trimming cost V 8 bases and J 4 bases; bases outside gene matches: 7. Per the germline V gene, CDR1 is KGHDR and CDR2 is SFDVKD. This CDR3 has 14 amino acids. The CDR3 is CATTLRGTGNTIYF. CDR3 nucleotides: TGTGCCACCACCCTCAGGGGGACAGGAAACACCATATATTTT.

CDR3 coding DNA: TGTGCCAGCAGTCATACTAGCGGGGGGGCCGGGAATGAGCAGTTCTTC. Its translation: CASSHTSGGAGNEQFF. This chain uses TRBV27 with TRBJ2-1, with 13 bases lining up with TRBD2. CDR1 and CDR2 from the germline V gene are MNHEY and SMNVEV (reference sequence). Trimming cost V 5 bases and J 7 bases; bases outside gene matches: 8. The CDR3 has 16 amino acids.

The chain combines TRBV19 with TRBJ2-4; 9 bases are a match to TRBD2. The J segment lost 0 bases and the V segment lost 6 bases, leaving 18 bases of the junction unmatched. This CDR3 region has 20 residues. The germline V gene has CDR1 LNHDA and CDR2 SQIVND (reference sequence). This CDR3 is CASSPNRLSGGQLAKNIQYF. The CDR3 DNA reads as TGTGCCAGTAGCCCCAATAGGCTAAGCGGGGGGCAGCTAGCCAAAAACATTCAGTACTTC.

The rearrangement links TRBV9 to TRBJ1-6; 8 bases map to TRBD1. Germline CDR1 is SGDLS and CDR2 is YYNGEE. V shed 0 bases, J shed 10 bases, and the junction held 9 bases outside the gene matches. The CDR3 loop spans 16 amino acids. The chain's CDR3 is CASSVGPQGAGSPLHF. CDR3 nucleotide sequence: TGTGCCAGCAGCGTAGGTCCGCAGGGGGCGGGATCACCCCTCCACTTT. Looking up the rest from reference TRBV9 and TRBJ1-6 gives the full variable domain: DSGVTQTPKHLITATGQRVTLRCSPRSGDLSVYWYQQSLDQGLQFLIQYYNGEERAKGNILERFSAQQFPDLHSELNLSSLELGDSALYFCASSVGPQGAGSPLHFGNGTRLTVT.

This chain joins TRBV18 and TRBJ1-2; 7 nucleotides line up with TRBD1. Losses at the gene ends were 4 bases for V and 6 bases for J; bases not matched to a gene: 11. The CDR3 has 15 amino acids. Germline V CDR1 and CDR2: KGHSH, LQKENI. CDR3 residues: CASSRDSGGNNGYTF. The CDR3 DNA is TGTGCCAGCTCACGGGACAGCGGGGGAAACAATGGCTACACCTTC.

The J gene is TRBJ1-3, the V gene TRBV6-5, with 7 bases matching TRBD1. Germline lookup yields CDR1 MNHEY and CDR2 SVGAGI. CDR3 size: 13 residues. The junction had 3 bases not matched to a gene; V was cut back by 6 bases and J by 4 bases. CDR3 loop: CASRTGAGNTIYF. Here the CDR3 DNA reads TGTGCCAGCAGAACAGGGGCCGGAAACACCATATATTTT.

The chain has TRBV5-1 and TRBJ1-2; perhaps TRBD1 as D (5 bases). V dropped 0 bases and J dropped 4 bases, with 10 bases sitting between them. From germline, CDR1 is SGHRS and CDR2 YFSETQ. The CDR3 sequence is 14 residues long. For the CDR3, the DNA is TGCGCCAGCAGCTTGGGGGAGGGGCCCTATGGCTACACCTTC. Protein product: CASSLGEGPYGYTF.

This clone was picked up one time. This chain joins TRBV11-1 and TRBJ2-1; 8 nucleotides align to TRBD1. Germline V gives CDR1 SGHAT, CDR2 FQDESV (reference sequence). Losses at the gene ends were 1 base for V and 15 bases for J; bases not matched to a gene: 8. The CDR3 is 13 residues long. CDR3 sequence: CASSLGGTGSMFF. The CDR3 DNA follows: TGTGCCAGCAGCTTAGGTGGGACAGGATCGATGTTCTTC.

The chain uses TRBV12-3 or TRBV12-4 and TRBJ1-2, with TRBD1 matching over 8 bases. The CDR3 runs to 12 residues. Trimming cost V 6 bases and J 8 bases; bases outside gene matches: 5. CDR3 DNA sequence: TGTGCCAGCAGCCCGACAGGGGAAGGCTACACCTTC. Encoded protein: CASSPTGEGYTF.

This chain connects TRBV6-5 to TRBJ1-2, with D possibly being TRBD1 (5 bases). The germline CDR1 and CDR2 sequences are MNHEY and SVGAGI. The CDR3 has 14 amino acids. Trimming cost V 10 bases and J 5 bases, with 20 bases left between them. DNA for the CDR3: TGTGCCACGCACTTCGTAGGACATGAATATGGCTACACCTTC. Its protein product is CATHFVGHEYGYTF.

The chain recombines TRBV4-3 with TRBJ2-7; the D gene is possibly TRBD2 (5 bases). The CDR3 totals 15 residues. Germline loops: CDR1 LGHNA, CDR2 YSLEER. Trimming removed 0 bases at V and 3 bases at J, with 12 bases between. In DNA form, the CDR3 reads TGCGCCAGCAGCCAAGAAGGGTACGGGGACTACGAGCAGTACTTC. Protein: CASSQEGYGDYEQYF.

The chain couples TRBV19 to TRBJ1-2; 7 bases are a match to TRBD1. V lost 5 bases and J lost 7; bases outside the gene matches: 13. Germline CDR1 LNHDA, CDR2 SQIVND (reference sequence). The CDR3 is made up of 15 amino acids. CDR3 loop: CASSPGQSPRGGYTF. The DNA of the CDR3 is TGTGCCAGTAGTCCGGGACAGTCCCCAAGGGGTGGCTACACCTTC.

This clone was observed once. The CDR3 is CASSATQGVDTQYF. In DNA form, the CDR3 reads TGCGCCAGCAGCGCGACCCAGGGGGTAGATACGCAGTATTTT. V and J are TRBV5-1 and TRBJ2-3; 7 nucleotides align to TRBD1. Per germline, CDR1 SGHRS and CDR2 YFSETQ. V was pared by 4 bases and J by 5 bases, with 7 bases of the junction left unmatched. The length of the CDR3 is 14 residues.